Listed below are T cell receptor beta chains from one sample, sequenced in a study of shared clonotypes between healthy human individuals. Assay used: immunoSEQ multiplex PCR; TCRdb lists only in-frame clones, some missing. Of roughly 2.1 million clones in the sample, roughly 91% were seen once. The sequenced material came from naive CD8+ T cells from PBMCs. Receptors originate from a man aged 18 to 30 in good health. Some clones in this sample may be carry-over from other donors' samples. Both conserved end residues are part of each CDR3. Each record gives: J gene, V gene, D gene, clone size, CDR3 DNA, CDR3 protein. D genes are given only for firm matches. The size of a clone is reported for some rows only, either as once, few or many, or as a class for expanded clones.

>TRBJ2-7|TRBV7-8|TRBD2|.
TGTGCCAGCAGCTCTACCCTAGCGGGAGTAGTGGGCGAGCAGTACTTC
CASSSTLAGVVGEQYF
>TRBJ1-2|TRBV5-6|.|.
TGTGCCAGCAGCTCAGCGGCTAACTATGGCTACACCTTC
CASSSAANYGYTF
>TRBJ2-7|TRBV6-1|.|once
TGTGCCAGCAGTGAAACACGGGGCCATCGATGGGAGCAGTACTTC
CASSETRGHRWEQYF
>TRBJ2-5|TRBV7-9|TRBD2|.
TGTGCCAGCAGCTTGCGGCGGGAGGGGGTTAGAGAGACCCAGTACTTC
CASSLRREGVRETQYF
>TRBJ2-7|TRBV30|.|once
TGTGCCTGGGCAACAGGGTATGTGCAGTACTTC
CAWATGYVQYF
>TRBJ2-7|TRBV19|.|.
TGTGCCAGTAGTAGGGCCGGGGCACACAACTACGAGCAGTACTTC
CASSRAGAHNYEQYF
>TRBJ2-1|TRBV7-9|.|.
TGTGCCAGCAGCTTAGTAGTTCAGGGTGGGATTCTCTTC
CASSLVVQGGILF
>TRBJ2-1|TRBV4-3|.|.
TGCGCCAGCAGCCGCAAGCTAGCGCAAAGCTCCTACAATGAGCAGTTCTTC
CASSRKLAQSSYNEQFF
>TRBJ1-4|TRBV19|TRBD1|.
TGTGCCAGTAGTATGGAGGACAGGCGGCATGAAAAACTGTTTTTT
CASSMEDRRHEKLFF
>TRBJ2-1|TRBV7-9|.|.
TGTGCCAGCAGCTTAGTACTTCCGGGGGACGGGCAGTTCTTC
CASSLVLPGDGQFF
>TRBJ1-1|TRBV10-3|TRBD1|few
TGTGCCATCAGCACCGGGACAGGGGCTGAAGCTTTCTTT
CAISTGTGAEAFF
>TRBJ1-1|TRBV6-5|TRBD1|.
TGTGCCAGCAGTTTTAGGACAGGCGGAAGCTTCAGCCAGGGTATCTTT
CASSFRTGGSFSQGIF
>TRBJ2-1|TRBV11-3|.|.
TGTGCCAGCAGCAAAGGGGGATTTGCAAATGAGCAGTTCTTC
CASSKGGFANEQFF
>TRBJ1-5|TRBV29-1|TRBD1|.
TGCAGCGTTGAAGAAGGGACAGGGGGTCAGCCCCAGCATTTT
CSVEEGTGGQPQHF
>TRBJ2-7|TRBV28|.|.
TGTGCCAGCAGTCAGGGCTCCTACGAGCAGTACTTC
CASSQGSYEQYF
>TRBJ2-7|TRBV28|.|.
TGTGCCGTTAGACAGGCTAGCTCCTACGAGCAGTACTTC
CAVRQASSYEQYF